These T cell receptor beta chains were read from a single sample in a study of blood T cell repertoires in COVID-19. TCRdb keeps only in-frame clones here, not all; method: immunoSEQ multiplex PCR. Counted here are about 60,000 clones, 75% to 95% occurring once; the ten biggest clones make up over 2%. Input material: peripheral blood. The receptors stem from a man aged 55 to 69 with acute or convalescent COVID-19. Each CDR3 is given with its conserved first and last residue. The order of the fields is CDR3 length, D gene, clone size, J gene, V gene, CDR3 DNA, CDR3 protein. D genes are given only for firm matches. The size entry is marked missing in some rows and otherwise reads once, few, many or a size class.

14 - - TRBJ1-6 TRBV7-3 TGTGCCAGCAGCTTTGGCAGGGATGATTCACCCCTCCACTTT CASSFGRDDSPLHF
14 TRBD1 - TRBJ1-4 TRBV25-1 TGTGCCAGCAGCCGGGACAGGGCGACGGAAAAACTGTTTTTT CASSRDRATEKLFF
13 - - TRBJ1-3 TRBV3-1/TRBV3-2 TGTGCCAGCAGCCGGGCTCGTGGAAACACCATATATTTT CASSRARGNTIYF
14 TRBD1 - TRBJ1-1 TRBV18 TGTGCCAGCTCACCACGACAGGGGAGGACTGAAGCTTTCTTT CASSPRQGRTEAFF
13 - - TRBJ1-5 TRBV28 TGTGCCAGCAGTCCCCCCGCGACTTGGGCCCAGCATTTT CASSPPATWAQHF
17 - - TRBJ1-1 TRBV14 TGTGCCAGCAGCCAAGGGCATTCTTCCAGGGGGAACACTGAAGCTTTCTTT CASSQGHSSRGNTEAFF
16 TRBD1 - TRBJ1-2 TRBV3-1/TRBV3-2 TGTGCCAGCAGCTACCGGGACAGGGGGGTAAACTATGGCTACACCTTC CASSYRDRGVNYGYTF
10 - once TRBJ2-5 TRBV28 TGTGCCGCGAACCAAGAGACCCAGTACTTC CAANQETQYF
14 - - TRBJ2-5 TRBV7-2 TGTGCCAGCAGCTCCCGGGGTGGGGAAGAGACCCAGTACTTC CASSSRGGEETQYF
13 - - TRBJ1-6 TRBV28 TGTGCCAGTGGACAGACGGTTAAAACACCCCTCCACTTT CASGQTVKTPLHF
14 - - TRBJ1-1 TRBV3-1/TRBV3-2 TGTGCCAGCAGCCCAACGGACAGAGGCACTGAAGCTTTCTTT CASSPTDRGTEAFF
16 - - TRBJ1-1 TRBV6-4 TGTGCCAGCAGTCCCCCCAGGGTTGAATGGAACACTGAAGCTTTCTTT CASSPPRVEWNTEAFF
15 - - TRBJ1-3 TRBV9 TGTGCCAGCAGCGGCTTCGAGAGCTCTGGAAACACCATATATTTT CASSGFESSGNTIYF
17 TRBD1 - TRBJ1-1 TRBV4-1 TGCGCCAGCAGCCAAGATCAAACAGGGGCGTTTTTCACTGAAGCTTTCTTT CASSQDQTGAFFTEAFF
15 - - TRBJ2-1 TRBV11-2 TGTGCCAGCAGCTTAGAGGGTGGGGAGTACAATGAGCAGTTCTTC CASSLEGGEYNEQFF
13 - - TRBJ1-1 TRBV27 TGTGCCAGCAGTTTAAAAGGGGACACTGAAGCTTTCTTT CASSLKGDTEAFF
16 - - TRBJ1-5 TRBV7-8 TGTGCCAGCAGCTTCCTGGGCGGGTCGGAAAAACAGCCCCAGCATTTT CASSFLGGSEKQPQHF
15 - once TRBJ2-1 TRBV14 TGTGCCAGCAGCCAAGTACAGAACTCCTACAATGAGCAGTTCTTC CASSQVQNSYNEQFF
14 - - TRBJ1-4 TRBV7-6 TGTGCCAGCAGCCCAGAATATTCTAGTGAAAAACTGTTTTTT CASSPEYSSEKLFF
15 TRBD2 - TRBJ2-5 TRBV11-3 TGTGCCAGCAGCCCCAGGACTAGCGGGATAAAGACCCAGTACTTC CASSPRTSGIKTQYF
15 TRBD2 few TRBJ2-7 TRBV11-2 TGTGCCAGCAGTTCCGGACTAGCGGGATCCTACGAGCAGTACTTC CASSSGLAGSYEQYF
14 - - TRBJ1-1 TRBV5-1 TGCGCCAGCAGCTTGAACACGGCGGGCACTGAAGCTTTCTTT CASSLNTAGTEAFF
15 - - TRBJ2-3 TRBV6-5 TGTGCCAGCAGTTACTCTGGAGGAGGGGCCGATACGCAGTATTTT CASSYSGGGADTQYF
18 - - TRBJ2-1 TRBV7-9 TGTGCCAGCAGCTTACTCTGGAGGGGGCGAGGCTCCTACAATGAGCAGTTCTTC CASSLLWRGRGSYNEQFF
14 - once TRBJ1-6 TRBV7-2 TGTGCCAGCCTACTGTCCGAGGGGGATTCACCCCTCCACTTT CASLLSEGDSPLHF
16 - - TRBJ1-5 TRBV6-2/TRBV6-3 TGTGCCAGCAGTTACCACGAAGACAGTCACGATCAGCCCCAGCATTTT CASSYHEDSHDQPQHF